One and the same sample provided the 20 T cell receptor beta chains below, sequenced in a study of OX40 agonist ivuxolimab in advanced cancers. Library method: the immunoSEQ multiplex PCR assay. Entries here come from immuneACCESS through TCRdb and include only in-frame sequences with V and J called. Some clones fail to appear in such tables; in the studies checked, an unresolved V gene covers under half of the shortfall, and the cause of the remainder is unknown. The sample table lists some 74,000 clones, around 94% of them with a count of one. Over 8.5% of the sample rests with the top ten. This specimen consisted of CD4+ or CD8+ T cells sorted from blood, obtained in a trial of the OX40 agonist ivuxolimab. The origin of the receptors is an adult with an advanced solid tumor such as melanoma, head and neck, liver or kidney cancer.

The chain couples TRBV27 to TRBJ1-1, with D tentatively TRBD1 (6 bases). This CDR3 comprises 13 residues. Trimming left V 6 bases short and J 2 bases short, with 10 bases between. Germline V gene lookup returns CDR1 MNHEY and CDR2 SMNVEV (reference sequence). The DNA of the CDR3 is TGTGCCAGCAGCTTGGACAGAAACACTGAAGCTTTCTTT. Its protein is CASSLDRNTEAFF.

V is TRBV2 and J is TRBJ1-1; the D is unclear. Germline V gene data show CDR1 as SNHLY and CDR2 as FYNNEI. The CDR3 runs to 16 residues. V was cut by 4 bases and J by 1 base, with 16 bases left in between. The CDR3, as DNA: TGTGCCAGCAGTGTTTCTTCCTCTTTTCCGAACACTGAAGCTTTCTTT. This encodes CASSVSSSFPNTEAFF. Filled out from reference TRBV2 and TRBJ1-1, the complete variable domain reads EPEVTQTPSHQVTQMGQEVILRCVPISNHLYFYWYRQILGQKVEFLVSFYNNEISEKSEIFDDQFSVERPDGSNFTLKIRSTKLEDSAMYFCASSVSSSFPNTEAFFGQGTRLTVV.

Remarks on this clone: Distinct nucleotide sequences in the sample also encode this CDR3. The chain carries TRBV5-1 and TRBJ2-1; no definite D call. The CDR3 covers 12 residues. From germline, CDR1 is SGHRS and CDR2 YFSETQ. Deletions cut 1 base from V and 7 bases from J, with 6 bases between. In DNA form, the CDR3 reads TGCGCCAGCAGCTTGTTGGGGAATGAGCAGTTCTTC. Translation gives CASSLLGNEQFF.

This chain links TRBV4-1 with TRBJ2-3; 11 bases map to TRBD1. There are 16 residues in the CDR3. V dropped 8 bases and J dropped 2; count of bases not matched to a gene: 9. Germline V CDR1 and CDR2: MGHRA, YSYEKL. The CDR3 nucleotides read TGCGCCAGCCGACCCGGGACAGGGGGTCTCACAGATACGCAGTATTTT. This sequence encodes CASRPGTGGLTDTQYF.

The chain recombines TRBV28 with TRBJ1-2, with D uncertain. Germline V CDR1 and CDR2: MDHEN, SYDVKM. The CDR3 extends over 11 amino acids. V was clipped by 8 bases and J by 2 bases, with 6 bases between them. CDR3 DNA: TGTGCCAGCGGAGAGAACTATGGCTACACCTTC. This codes for CASGENYGYTF.

This clone came up once. The V gene is TRBV7-8, the J gene TRBJ2-7, with TRBD1 identical over 8 bases. J gave up 1 base and V 6 bases, and 11 bases lay outside the gene matches. The CDR3 totals 16 residues. Germline CDR1 reads SGHVS; CDR2 reads FQNEAQ. This CDR3 reads CASSLPPGTGSYEQYF. CDR3 sequence (DNA): TGTGCCAGCAGTCTACCGCCCGGGACAGGATCCTACGAGCAGTACTTC.

The chain has TRBV11-3 and TRBJ2-3; D is unclear. The germline V gene has CDR1 SGHNT and CDR2 YENEEA. The CDR3 covers 15 residues. Trimming cost V 2 bases and J 0 bases, with 9 bases left between them. The CDR3 sequence is CASSLSPSSTDTQYF. CDR3 DNA sequence: TGTGCCAGCAGCTTAAGCCCGTCTAGCACAGATACGCAGTATTTT.

CDR3 in amino acids: CASSEVVSSYEQYF. CDR3 coding DNA: TGCGCCAGCAGTGAGGTTGTTAGCTCCTACGAGCAGTACTTC. The chain joins TRBV10-1 to TRBJ2-7; D is uncertain. V was pared by 2 bases and J by 0 bases, with 8 bases between. This CDR3 is built from 14 residues. The V gene's germline CDR1 is WNHNN and CDR2 SYGVQD (reference sequence).

The CDR3: CASSTPPWHEQYF. Written as DNA, the CDR3 is TGTGCCAGCAGCACCCCCCCCTGGCACGAGCAGTACTTC. This chain uses TRBV7-2 with TRBJ2-7; no definite D call. This CDR3 comprises 13 residues. V was shortened by 5 bases and J by 5 bases, with 13 bases between the two germline ends. Germline CDR1 SGHTA, CDR2 FQGNSA.

The chain recombines TRBV28 with TRBJ1-1; D is unresolved. The germline V gene has CDR1 MDHEN and CDR2 SYDVKM. Deletions cut 7 bases from V and 0 bases from J, with 12 bases between. The CDR3 is made up of 14 amino acids. The CDR3 here is CASTPGVMNTEAFF. The CDR3 nucleotides are TGTGCCAGCACCCCGGGCGTTATGAACACTGAAGCTTTCTTT.

This clone was recorded once. The chain uses TRBV5-1 and TRBJ1-5, with D unresolved. Trimming took off 4 bases at V and 4 bases at J, with 9 bases between the two ends. This CDR3 spans 13 amino acids. Germline CDR1 SGHRS, CDR2 YFSETQ. This CDR3 is CASSRSGNQPQHF. The CDR3 region has the DNA TGCGCCAGCAGCAGGTCAGGTAATCAGCCCCAGCATTTT.

The chain carries TRBV9 and TRBJ2-3, with D hard to call. Germline lookup yields CDR1 SGDLS and CDR2 YYNGEE. The CDR3 length is 12 residues. V lost 0 bases, J lost 5 bases, and 4 bases lay in between. CDR3 sequence reads: CASSVAGDTQYF. In DNA form, the CDR3 reads TGTGCCAGCAGCGTAGCTGGAGATACGCAGTATTTT.

The chain couples TRBV2 to TRBJ2-2, with D tentatively TRBD2 (5 bases). Germline CDR1 and CDR2: SNHLY and FYNNEI. Trimming removed 0 bases at V and 4 bases at J, with 15 bases between. CDR3 length: 17 amino acids. The CDR3 spells CASSEAMGDGVTGELFF. CDR3 nucleotides: TGTGCCAGCAGTGAAGCGATGGGAGACGGAGTCACCGGGGAGCTGTTTTTT.

The CDR3 DNA sequence: TGTGCCAGCAGCTTAGGGGCAGGGGGCAACACCGGGGAGCTGTTTTTT. Protein: CASSLGAGGNTGELFF. The chain uses TRBV7-6 and TRBJ2-2, with 8 positions matching TRBD1. The CDR3 has 16 residues. Germline CDR1 SGHVS, CDR2 FNYEAQ. V trimming: 1 base; J trimming: 2 bases; junction bases outside the gene matches: 3.

This sequence joins TRBV27 and TRBJ2-1; 10 positions agree with TRBD1. The CDR3 totals 16 residues. Unmatched junction bases numbered 11, after V lost 6 bases and J lost 6 bases. Germline V gene data show CDR1 as MNHEY and CDR2 as SMNVEV (reference sequence). CDR3 sequence (DNA): TGTGCCAGCAGAGCACCGGGACAGGGGCAGGTCAATGAGCAGTTCTTC. This sequence encodes CASRAPGQGQVNEQFF.

The V gene is TRBV19, the J gene TRBJ1-6; D ambiguous. Trimming shortened V by 3 bases and J by 7 bases, and 7 bases separated the two germline ends. This CDR3 contains 13 residues. From germline, CDR1 is LNHDA and CDR2 SQIVND (reference sequence). CDR3 amino acids: CASSIGRNSPLHF. CDR3 nucleotides: TGTGCCAGTAGTATCGGAAGGAATTCACCCCTCCACTTT.

This sequence joins TRBV7-9 and TRBJ2-2; 9 bases are shared with TRBD1. The V segment lost 4 bases and the J segment 7 bases; nucleotides outside the gene matches: 7. This CDR3 is 15 amino acids long. Germline assignment: CDR1 SEHNR and CDR2 FQNEAQ (reference sequence). As DNA, the CDR3 is TGTGCCAGCAGCTCCCGGGACAGGGTGGTCGGGGAGCTGTTTTTT. Its translation: CASSSRDRVVGELFF.

V and J are TRBV6-5 and TRBJ2-7, with 11 bases that match TRBD1. The germline V gene has CDR1 MNHEY and CDR2 SVGAGI. V was clipped by 2 bases and J by 3 bases; unmatched bases: 0. The CDR3 extends over 14 amino acids. CDR3 coding DNA: TGTGCCAGCAGTTACGGGACAGGGGGCTACGAGCAGTACTTC. As protein: CASSYGTGGYEQYF.

The chain is built from TRBV7-9 and TRBJ2-5; D gene uncertain. This CDR3 has 15 residues. CDR1 is SEHNR and CDR2 is FQNEAQ in the germline V gene (reference sequence). The V and J ends lost 6 bases and 2 bases respectively, with 16 bases between them. CDR3 nucleotide sequence: TGTGCCAGCAGTTATTACACCGGGCCACAAGAGACCCAGTACTTC. Amino acids: CASSYYTGPQETQYF.

V and J are TRBV5-1 and TRBJ1-5; a weak D match, TRBD1 (5 bases). V lost 5 bases to trimming and J lost 5 bases, with 20 bases between them. Germline assignment: CDR1 SGHRS and CDR2 YFSETQ. The CDR3 sequence is 16 residues long. This CDR3 reads CASSEMGGDGHQPQHF. The CDR3 DNA reads as TGCGCCAGCAGTGAGATGGGTGGGGACGGGCATCAGCCCCAGCATTTT.